The 9 T cell receptor beta chains listed next were all sequenced from one sample in a study of patients and donors after allogeneic stem cell transplantation. TCRdb ran MiXCR on the RT-PCR reads and lists one entry per CDR3 protein. The sample holds approximately 200,000 distinct CDR3 sequences, around an eighth seen once. The sequenced sample was blood, either unsorted or a sorted T cell fraction (not recorded which). Receptor source: a human donor who was either an allogeneic HSCT recipient or a stem cell or donor lymphocyte infusion donor (not recorded which). It is not recorded whose cells these are; they may come from a transplant donor.

The CDR3 spells CSVASAGTFGSNQPQHF. CDR3 DNA: TGCAGCGTTGCCTCCGCCGGGACATTCGGTAGCAATCAGCCCCAGCATTTT. The rearrangement joins TRBV29-1 to TRBJ1-5; maybe TRBD1 (6 bases). Deletions cut 4 bases from V and 0 bases from J, with 19 bases between. The germline CDR1 and CDR2 sequences are SQVTM and ANQGSEA. This CDR3 comprises 17 residues. The full variable domain, its missing parts supplied by reference TRBV29-1 and TRBJ1-5, is SAVISQKPSRDICQRGTSLTIQCQVDSQVTMMFWYRQQPGQSLTLIATANQGSEATYESGFVIDKFPISRPNLTFSTLTVSNMSPEDSSIYLCSVASAGTFGSNQPQHFGDGTRLSIL.

This clonotype was seen a handful of times. The rearrangement links TRBV5-1 to TRBJ2-7, with a weak D call TRBD2 (6 bases). V was shortened by 4 bases and J by 0 bases, with 17 bases between the two germline ends. The germline gives CDR1 SGHRS, CDR2 YFSETQ. The CDR3 consists of 16 residues. CDR3 coding DNA: TGCGCCAGCAGCCGAGCCTCCGAGGGACTCTCCTACGAGCAGTACTTC. The encoded protein is CASSRASEGLSYEQYF.

This clonotype appeared a few times. The rearrangement joins TRBV19 to TRBJ1-5; a possible D gene is TRBD1 (5 bases). The germline V gene has CDR1 LNHDA and CDR2 SQIVND (reference sequence). This CDR3 contains 14 residues. Trimming cost V 11 bases and J 9 bases, with 23 bases left between them. The CDR3 sequence: CAVNGRNLRAPQHF. CDR3 sequence (DNA): TGTGCCGTGAACGGACGGAACCTCAGGGCGCCCCAGCATTTT.

This clonotype was found many times. This sequence joins TRBV10-3 and TRBJ2-3, with 9 bases identical to TRBD2. The CDR3 consists of 13 residues. J was trimmed by 5 bases and V by 5 bases; bases with no gene match: 2. The V gene's germline CDR1 is ENHRY and CDR2 SYGVKD. As DNA, the CDR3 is TGTGCCATCAGTCGCGGGAGGGAAGATACGCAGTATTTT. Its protein is CAISRGREDTQYF.

This clonotype was seen just once. The V and J genes are TRBV20-1 and TRBJ2-1, with a tentative D call TRBD2 (6 bases). From germline, CDR1 is DFQATT and CDR2 SNEGSKA (reference sequence). The CDR3 runs to 16 residues. V was clipped by 6 bases and J by 3 bases, with 21 bases between them. The DNA of the CDR3 is TGCAGTGCCTCCCCGATGGCCGGGACTCACTACAATGAGCAGTTCTTC. It specifies CSASPMAGTHYNEQFF.

J is TRBJ1-3 and V is TRBV30; D possibly corresponds to TRBD1 (6 bases). Between the trimmed V and J ends, which lost 5 bases and 0 bases, there was a span of 14 bases. The CDR3 spans 15 residues. The germline CDR1 and CDR2 sequences are GTSNPN and SVGIG (reference sequence). The CDR3 spells CAWLPAGVSGNTIYF. The DNA for the CDR3 is TGTGCCTGGCTCCCTGCAGGGGTCTCTGGAAACACCATATATTTT.

This clonotype was seen at least ten times. The chain combines TRBV5-1 with TRBJ2-3; D is uncertain. Germline CDR1 is SGHRS and CDR2 is YFSETQ. Trimming took off 1 base at V and 4 bases at J, with 4 bases between the two ends. The CDR3 runs 12 residues. Here the CDR3 DNA reads TGCGCCAGCAGCTTGTCCGCAGATACGCAGTATTTT. As protein: CASSLSADTQYF.

The V gene is TRBV7-2, the J gene TRBJ2-2, with 16 bases fitting TRBD2. Trimming took 5 bases from V and 9 from J; bases not matched to a gene: 6. The CDR3 contains 16 residues. The germline gives CDR1 SGHTA, CDR2 FQGNSA. As DNA, the CDR3 is TGTGCCAGCAGCCCGGGACTAGCGGGGGGGCAAAGGGAGCTGTTTTTT. This codes for CASSPGLAGGQRELFF.

In its sample, this clonotype was seen a few times. The chain links TRBV6-1 to TRBJ2-1, with D possibly TRBD2 on 5 matching bases. CDR1 and CDR2 from the germline V gene are MNHNS and SASEGT. V lost 2 bases and J 0 bases, leaving 5 bases between the germline ends. CDR3 length equals 14 residues. The CDR3 nucleotides read TGTGCCAGCAGTGAAACTAGCTCCTACAATGAGCAGTTCTTC. Amino acid sequence: CASSETSSYNEQFF.